Presented here are 31 T cell receptor beta chains from one specimen sequenced in a study of cytomegalovirus exposure and HLA in healthy donors. Both 60 Vbeta primers and 13 Jbeta primers went into the PCR. Clones were sequenced by immunoSEQ multiplex PCR, and TCRdb holds only the in-frame ones, with some missing. This table holds tens of thousands of clones, about 90% found once. Input material: PBMCs. Every receptor here comes from a man younger than 35 in good health and CMV-seronegative.

The V and J genes are TRBV5-1 and TRBJ2-7; 8 nucleotides align to TRBD1. This CDR3 has 15 amino acids. V was pared by 3 bases and J by 5 bases, with 10 bases of the junction left unmatched. From germline, CDR1 is SGHRS and CDR2 YFSETQ. The DNA of the CDR3 is TGCGCCAGCAGCTCGGTGACAGGGGCGGGCAACGAGCAGTACTTC. Its protein is CASSSVTGAGNEQYF.

The rearrangement joins TRBV19 to TRBJ1-1, with 10 bases matching TRBD1. The CDR3 contains 16 residues. Germline V CDR1 and CDR2: LNHDA, SQIVND (reference sequence). Trimming took 6 bases from V and 8 from J; bases not matched to a gene: 15. CDR3 protein: CASSRYTPTGGKEAFF. CDR3 nucleotides: TGTGCCAGTAGCCGATATACCCCGACAGGGGGCAAAGAAGCTTTCTTT. The entire variable domain, with the rest obtained from reference TRBV19 and TRBJ1-1, is as follows: DGGITQSPKYLFRKEGQNVTLSCEQNLNHDAMYWYRQDPGQGLRLIYYSQIVNDFQKGDIAEGYSVSREKKESFPLTVTSAQKNPTAFYLCASSRYTPTGGKEAFFGQGTRLTVV.

The J gene is TRBJ2-4, the V gene TRBV5-1, with 9 bases that match TRBD2. CDR3 length: 18 amino acids. Trimming took 1 base from V and 5 from J; bases not matched to a gene: 13. Germline V gene lookup returns CDR1 SGHRS and CDR2 YFSETQ. The CDR3 is CASSLQRNLREGQNIQYF. In DNA form, the CDR3 reads TGCGCCAGCAGCTTGCAACGGAACTTGCGGGAGGGGCAAAACATTCAGTACTTC.

CDR3 amino acids: CASSLSGNTGELFF. In DNA form, the CDR3 reads TGCGCCAGCAGCTTGTCAGGGAACACCGGGGAGCTGTTTTTT. V is TRBV5-1 and J is TRBJ2-2, with unresolved D. Trimming left V 1 base short and J 1 base short, with 5 bases between. This CDR3 has 14 residues. CDR1 and CDR2 (germline): SGHRS, YFSETQ.

The rearrangement uses TRBV11-2 and TRBJ2-7; weak D call: TRBD1 (6 bases). Germline CDR1 SGHAT, CDR2 FQNNGV. The ends were cut back, 5 bases at V and 1 base at J, with 9 bases in the middle. The CDR3 totals 13 residues. CDR3: CASSRDKSYEQYF. The CDR3 DNA is TGTGCCAGCAGCCGGGACAAGTCCTACGAGCAGTACTTC.

The chain recombines TRBV28 with TRBJ2-7; D not certain. Trimming left V 2 bases short and J 6 bases short, with 5 bases between. The germline gives CDR1 MDHEN, CDR2 SYDVKM. This CDR3 has 11 amino acids. The CDR3 nucleotides read TGTGCCAGCAGTTTAGGTAGCGAGCAGTACTTC. Translating it yields CASSLGSEQYF.

This chain links TRBV5-1 with TRBJ2-3; TRBD2 matches 11 bases. J was trimmed by 1 base and V by 4 bases; bases with no gene match: 14. CDR3 length equals 19 residues. The germline CDR1 and CDR2 sequences are SGHRS and YFSETQ. The CDR3 coding sequence is TGCGCCAGCAGCGGGGGACTAGCGGACCTTCTAGGGCGCACAGATACGCAGTATTTT. Amino acid sequence: CASSGGLADLLGRTDTQYF.

The chain combines TRBV5-1 with TRBJ1-4; the match to TRBD1 covers 10 bases. CDR3 length: 16 residues. Germline CDR1 reads SGHRS; CDR2 reads YFSETQ. V shed 5 bases, J shed 10 bases, and the junction held 14 bases outside the gene matches. CDR3 residues: CASSWTSGTGVGKLFF. DNA of the CDR3: TGCGCCAGCAGTTGGACGTCCGGGACAGGGGTAGGAAAACTGTTTTTT.

CDR3 loop: CASSQGAGNQPQHF. The DNA of the CDR3 is TGTGCCAGCTCACAGGGGGCCGGCAATCAGCCCCAGCATTTT. This chain links TRBV18 with TRBJ1-5; 7 nucleotides line up with TRBD1. Trimming took 4 bases from V and 2 from J; bases not matched to a gene: 2. Germline CDR1 is KGHSH and CDR2 is LQKENI. The CDR3 extends over 14 amino acids. Full variable domain (outside the CDR3, taken from reference TRBV18 and TRBJ1-5): NAGVMQNPRHLVRRRGQEARLRCSPMKGHSHVYWYRQLPEEGLKFMVYLQKENIIDESGMPKERFSAEFPKEGPSILRIQQVVRGDSAAYFCASSQGAGNQPQHFGDGTRLSIL.

This clone was observed a single time. This chain joins TRBV27 and TRBJ1-2, with a tentative D call TRBD1 (6 bases). Germline lookup yields CDR1 MNHEY and CDR2 SMNVEV (reference sequence). The V end was cut by 2 bases, the J end by 8 bases, with 21 bases between. The CDR3 spans 16 residues. The CDR3, as DNA: TGTGCCAGCAGTTTAGACAGGACTCCGTCACGAGGAGGCTACACCTTC. This translates into CASSLDRTPSRGGYTF.

This clone occurred once. The chain uses TRBV14 and TRBJ1-4; D not certain. The germline gives CDR1 SGHDN, CDR2 FVKESK. The V end lost 4 bases, the J end lost 8 bases, and 17 bases lay between the germline ends. The CDR3 runs to 15 residues. The CDR3 sequence: CASSRGTWEKEKLFF. The CDR3 DNA follows: TGTGCCAGCAGCCGGGGTACGTGGGAGAAGGAAAAACTGTTTTTT.

The chain links TRBV7-9 to TRBJ1-1; 11 positions agree with TRBD1. The junction had 4 bases not matched to a gene; V was cut back by 7 bases and J by 6 bases. The CDR3 runs 13 residues. Germline CDR1 SEHNR, CDR2 FQNEAQ (reference sequence). The CDR3 coding sequence is TGTGCCAGCAAGCGGGACAGGGGGTCTGAAGCTTTCTTT. Protein: CASKRDRGSEAFF. The full variable domain, its missing parts supplied by reference TRBV7-9 and TRBJ1-1, is DTGVSQNPRHKITKRGQNVTFRCDPISEHNRLYWYRQTLGQGPEFLTYFQNEAQLEKSRLLSDRFSAERPKGSFSTLEIQRTEQGDSAMYLCASKRDRGSEAFFGQGTRLTVV.

The rearrangement joins TRBV19 to TRBJ1-2, with 8 nucleotides matching TRBD1. J was trimmed by 4 bases and V by 5 bases; bases with no gene match: 6. CDR3 length: 14 amino acids. The germline V gene encodes CDR1 LNHDA and CDR2 SQIVND (reference sequence). The CDR3 coding sequence is TGTGCCAGTAGTCTTCGACAGGGGTTCTATGGCTACACCTTC. Its protein product is CASSLRQGFYGYTF.

J is TRBJ1-1 and V is TRBV5-8; D perhaps matches TRBD1 (5 bases). Germline V lookup: CDR1 SGHTS, CDR2 YDEGEE. Between the trimmed V and J ends, which lost 4 bases and 7 bases, there was a span of 17 bases. The CDR3 runs to 14 residues. The CDR3 is CASSRRQIPREAFF. The CDR3 coding sequence is TGTGCCAGCAGCCGAAGACAGATTCCTCGTGAAGCTTTCTTT.

The V and J genes are TRBV5-5 and TRBJ1-6, with D uncertain. With 4 bases removed from V and 10 bases from J, the gap between germline ends came to 15 bases. From germline, CDR1 is SGHKS and CDR2 YYEKEE (reference sequence). The CDR3 has 14 amino acids. CDR3 sequence: CASSLAVLGSPLHF. The CDR3 bases are TGTGCCAGCAGCCTAGCCGTCCTGGGATCACCCCTCCACTTT.

V usage is TRBV7-9 and J usage is TRBJ1-3, with D possibly being TRBD1 (5 bases). The germline gives CDR1 SEHNR, CDR2 FQNEAQ (reference sequence). V was clipped by 10 bases and J by 4 bases, with 20 bases between them. The CDR3 is 15 amino acids. Here the CDR3 DNA reads TGTGCCAACGACCGGACCGACAGTGGAGGAAACACCATATATTTT. Encoded protein: CANDRTDSGGNTIYF.

The CDR3 sequence: CASSYSRAGRLEQYF. In DNA, the CDR3 is TGTGCCAGCAGTTACTCGCGGGCAGGGAGGCTCGAGCAGTACTTC. The chain combines TRBV6-5 with TRBJ2-7; D may be TRBD2 (6 bases). Germline V gives CDR1 MNHEY, CDR2 SVGAGI. This CDR3 region has 15 residues. V lost 0 bases and J 6 bases, leaving 15 bases between the germline ends.

This chain connects TRBV19 to TRBJ1-2; 8 bases are shared with TRBD1. This CDR3 comprises 14 residues. Germline CDR1 and CDR2: LNHDA and SQIVND (reference sequence). Trimming took 3 bases from V and 5 from J; bases not matched to a gene: 5. As DNA, the CDR3 is TGTGCCAGTAGTATTGGGACAGGCTTATATGGCTACACCTTC. Protein sequence: CASSIGTGLYGYTF.

The genes are TRBV29-1 and TRBJ2-7; 9 bases match TRBD1. Germline-derived CDR1 and CDR2 are SQVTM and ANQGSEA. With 3 bases clipped from V and 4 bases from J, the junction kept 10 bases outside the gene matches. The length of the CDR3 is 15 residues. CDR3 DNA sequence: TGCAGCGTTGAGACAGGACAGGGGAGAAAGTACGAGCAGTACTTC. This sequence encodes CSVETGQGRKYEQYF.

This clone was detected only once. The chain combines TRBV19 with TRBJ1-5; TRBD1 is a possible D gene (5 bases). The ends were cut back, 6 bases at V and 2 bases at J, with 8 bases in the middle. Germline V lookup: CDR1 LNHDA, CDR2 SQIVND (reference sequence). The CDR3 length is 13 residues. The CDR3, as DNA: TGTGCCAGTAGGATGGGGCGCAATCAGCCCCAGCATTTT. Translated, it gives CASRMGRNQPQHF.

V usage is TRBV28 and J usage is TRBJ2-1, with 15 bases that match TRBD2. Germline values: CDR1 MDHEN, CDR2 SYDVKM. There are 18 residues in the CDR3. V was clipped by 5 bases and J by 4 bases; unmatched bases: 9. CDR3 in amino acids: CASSPGTSGRSRYNEQFF. CDR3 DNA: TGTGCCAGCAGTCCGGGGACTAGCGGGAGGTCGAGGTACAATGAGCAGTTCTTC.

The chain carries TRBV7-6 and TRBJ2-1; 11 bases match TRBD1. Trimming removed 5 bases from V and 7 bases from J; junction bases left unmatched: 7. Germline V lookup: CDR1 SGHVS, CDR2 FNYEAQ. This CDR3 spans 15 amino acids. The CDR3 nucleotides read TGTGCCAGCAGCGACCGGGACAGGGGGTATAATGAGCAGTTCTTC. Translated: CASSDRDRGYNEQFF.

J is TRBJ1-1 and V is TRBV9; TRBD1 matches at 7 bases. The CDR3 consists of 16 residues. The V gene end was trimmed by 4 bases and the J gene end by 10 bases; junction bases not matched to a gene: 19. Germline V gene lookup returns CDR1 SGDLS and CDR2 YYNGEE. CDR3 amino acids: CASSPRQGRGPALAFF. CDR3 nucleotides: TGTGCCAGCAGCCCGAGACAGGGTCGGGGGCCCGCTCTAGCTTTCTTT.

The gene calls are TRBV9 and TRBJ1-5; 7 positions match TRBD1. This CDR3 spans 14 amino acids. V dropped 3 bases and J dropped 3; count of bases not matched to a gene: 3. Germline assignment: CDR1 SGDLS and CDR2 YYNGEE. The CDR3 region is CASSEGADNQPQHF. DNA of the CDR3: TGTGCCAGCAGCGAGGGGGCCGACAATCAGCCCCAGCATTTT.

The V and J genes are TRBV7-3 and TRBJ2-7; 10 nucleotides align to TRBD2. V lost 2 bases, J lost 3 bases, and 4 bases stayed unmatched. The CDR3 has 15 residues. Germline loops: CDR1 SGHTA, CDR2 FQGTGA. The DNA for the CDR3 is TGTGCCAGCAGCTTACAGGCTAGCGGGAGCTACGAGCAGTACTTC. Residues: CASSLQASGSYEQYF.

The count of this clone is one. The rearrangement joins TRBV18 to TRBJ1-2; 7 positions agree with TRBD1. Germline V CDR1 and CDR2: KGHSH, LQKENI. The CDR3 totals 16 residues. The trim removed 1 base at V and 2 bases at J, leaving 7 bases unmatched. CDR3 in DNA: TGTGCCAGCTCACCACTAGAGGGGGCTCGAAACTATGGCTACACCTTC. Its translation is CASSPLEGARNYGYTF.

This chain connects TRBV9 to TRBJ1-1, with TRBD1 as a possible D gene (6 bases). Germline CDR1 SGDLS, CDR2 YYNGEE. Trimming took 2 bases from V and 2 from J, leaving 7 bases between them. CDR3 length: 13 residues. CDR3 in amino acids: CASSVTGNTEAFF. The CDR3 nucleotides read TGTGCCAGCAGCGTGACAGGAAACACTGAAGCTTTCTTT.

This rearrangement joins TRBV6-5 to TRBJ1-2, with 7 bases lining up with TRBD1. CDR1 is MNHEY, CDR2 SVGAGI, per germline. The V gene end was trimmed by 6 bases and the J gene end by 0 bases; junction bases not matched to a gene: 7. This CDR3 region has 15 residues. CDR3 sequence (DNA): TGTGCCAGCAGCGGAGACAGGGCTCCTAACTATGGCTACACCTTC. It translates to CASSGDRAPNYGYTF.

This clone was seen once. The chain links TRBV7-8 to TRBJ2-7; TRBD1 matches 9 bases. Looked up from germline, CDR1 is SGHVS and CDR2 is FQNEAQ. With 5 bases clipped from V and 2 bases from J, the junction kept 4 bases outside the gene matches. CDR3 length: 14 amino acids. CDR3 DNA sequence: TGTGCCAGCAGCACTACAGGGGGCGCCTACGAGCAGTACTTC. Translated, it gives CASSTTGGAYEQYF.

Concerning this clone: The junction shows a germline mismatch at one end, possibly a read error. The chain carries TRBV7-9 and TRBJ2-2, with TRBD1 matching over 10 bases. This CDR3 has 17 residues. Germline CDR1 is SEHNR and CDR2 is FQNEAQ (reference sequence). The CDR3 sequence is CSSSTVVGTGATGELFF. The DNA for the CDR3 is TGTTCCAGCAGCACGGTTGTCGGGACAGGGGCCACCGGGGAGCTGTTTTTT.

The V and J genes are TRBV18 and TRBJ2-3, with 9 bases fitting TRBD1. The CDR3 consists of 15 residues. Germline V gives CDR1 KGHSH, CDR2 LQKENI. The junction had 3 bases not matched to a gene; V was cut back by 3 bases and J by 2 bases. CDR3 region: CASSPRDRDTDTQYF. As DNA, the CDR3 is TGTGCCAGCTCACCGCGGGACAGGGACACAGATACGCAGTATTTT.